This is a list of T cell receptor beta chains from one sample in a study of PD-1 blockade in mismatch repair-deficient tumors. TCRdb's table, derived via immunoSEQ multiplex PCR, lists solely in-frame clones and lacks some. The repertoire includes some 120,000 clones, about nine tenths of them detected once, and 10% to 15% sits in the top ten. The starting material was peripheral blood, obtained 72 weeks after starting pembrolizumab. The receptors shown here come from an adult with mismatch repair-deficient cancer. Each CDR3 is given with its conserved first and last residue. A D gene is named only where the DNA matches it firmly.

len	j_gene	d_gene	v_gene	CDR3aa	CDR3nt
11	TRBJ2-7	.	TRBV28	CASMTSYEQYF	TGTGCCAGCATGACAAGTTACGAGCAGTACTTC
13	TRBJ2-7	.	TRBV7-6	CASSFRELGEQYF	TGTGCCAGCAGCTTTCGGGAGCTGGGGGAGCAGTACTTC
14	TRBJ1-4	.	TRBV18	CASSPEGTNEKLFF	TGTGCCAGCTCACCAGAGGGAACTAATGAAAAACTGTTTTTT
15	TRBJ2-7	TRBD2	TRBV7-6	CASSLGLAGVNEQYF	TGTGCCAGCAGCTTAGGTCTAGCGGGAGTGAACGAGCAGTACTTC
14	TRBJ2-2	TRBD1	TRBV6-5	CASILTGLPGELFF	TGTGCCAGCATTCTGACAGGGCTCCCCGGGGAGCTGTTTTTT
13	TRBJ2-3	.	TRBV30	CAWSRTGGGAQYF	TGTGCCTGGAGTAGAACGGGGGGCGGGGCGCAGTATTTT
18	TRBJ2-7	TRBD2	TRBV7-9	CASSSRRLLAGGMGEQYF	TGTGCCAGCAGCTCCCGTAGGCTGCTGGCGGGAGGAATGGGCGAGCAGTACTTC
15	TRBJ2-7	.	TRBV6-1	CASSEGWQGGPQQYF	TGTGCCAGCAGTGAGGGGTGGCAGGGGGGCCCCCAGCAGTACTTC
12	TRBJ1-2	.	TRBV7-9	CASSLAGSGYTF	TGTGCCAGCAGCTTAGCTGGATCCGGCTACACCTTC
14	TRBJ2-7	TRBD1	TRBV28	CASSAPDRAREQYF	TGTGCCAGCAGTGCCCCGGACAGGGCCCGCGAGCAGTACTTC
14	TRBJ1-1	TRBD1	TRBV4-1	CASNTGQGKAEAFF	TGCGCCAGCAATACCGGACAGGGGAAAGCTGAAGCTTTCTTT
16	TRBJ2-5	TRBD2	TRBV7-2	CASSSFAGGVRETQYF	TGTGCCAGCAGCTCGTTTGCGGGGGGCGTTAGAGAGACCCAGTACTTC
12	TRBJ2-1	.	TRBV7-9	CASSRDSREQFF	TGTGCCAGCAGCCGGGACTCGCGGGAGCAGTTCTTC
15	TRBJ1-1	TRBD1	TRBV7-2	CASSSDRVLNTEAFF	TGTGCCAGCAGCTCAGACAGGGTTCTGAACACTGAAGCTTTCTTT
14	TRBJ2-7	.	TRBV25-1	CASSEWGSNYEQYF	TGTGCCAGCAGTGAATGGGGCAGCAATTACGAGCAGTACTTC
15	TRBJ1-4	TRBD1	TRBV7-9	CASSPQGWVDEKLFF	TGTGCCAGCAGCCCACAGGGGTGGGTGGATGAAAAACTGTTTTTT